This TCR beta chain was obtained from a study of T-cell reconstitution after alpha-beta-depleted transplantation in children. General study findings and limits: T-cell numbers and diversity, one year after transplant, stemmed largely from T cells that were newly produced.

V gave up 6 bases and J gave up 10 bases, with 10 bases separating them. The CDR3 runs 11 residues. For TCRbeta, the library was prepared with unique molecular identifiers. One entry per CDR3 protein results from TCRdb running MiXCR on the PCR reads. Among roughly 82,000 distinct CDR3 sequences listed, 11% to 15% were seen once. On this clonotype itself: What it binds is unknown.

The V call is TRBV12-3 or TRBV12-4, the J call TRBJ1-5; TRBD1 is a possible D gene (5 bases). The receptor was isolated from a male patient aged 2-9 years who had a stem cell transplant for acute lymphoblastic leukemia, so the T cells may come from the graft donor. This specimen was PBMCs, mostly from graft donor cells, taken 180 days after TCRalphabeta/CD19-depleted stem cell transplant. The CDR3 region has the DNA TGTGCCAGCAGGCGCCAGGGTCCCCAGCATTTT. Its translation: CASRRQGPQHF.